This T cell receptor beta chain is from a study of cytomegalovirus exposure and HLA in healthy donors. This clone came up once. Antigen specificity is unknown. Whole-study findings and limits: The authors later linked a missense DCLRE1C variant to TCR beta V- and J-gene trimming.

The CDR3 sequence is 16 residues long. Germline lookup yields CDR1 GTSNPN and CDR2 SVGIG (reference sequence). Trimming cost V 4 bases and J 1 base; bases outside gene matches: 5. With 60 Vbeta and 13 Jbeta primers, the PCR was carried out. The table came from immunoSEQ multiplex PCR; TCRdb's copy has only in-frame clones and leaves some out. The data contain tens of thousands of clones, around nine tenths of them singletons. Sample: PBMCs. This chain uses TRBV30 with TRBJ2-5; 14 nucleotides agree with TRBD2. This TCR was recovered from a man aged 25-45 years in good health and CMV-seropositive. CDR3 protein: CAWTRGLAGVQETQYF. The CDR3 coding sequence is TGTGCCTGGACCAGGGGACTAGCGGGAGTCCAAGAGACCCAGTACTTC.